Below are 14 T cell receptor beta chains sequenced from a single sample in a study of T cell responses to AZD1222 COVID-19 vaccine. Sequencing used immunoSEQ multiplex PCR; TCRdb keeps in-frame clones, though not all of them. This sample yields roughly 70,000 clones, of which about 89% are seen a single time; about 6% belongs to the top ten. The sample consisted of peripheral blood, taken 28 days after the second dose of the MenACWY control vaccine. The receptor set was obtained from an adult who received the MenACWY meningococcal vaccine as a control.

The genes are TRBV10-2 and TRBJ2-3, with D perhaps TRBD1 (5 bases). V was trimmed by 6 bases and J by 3 bases, leaving 13 bases between them. Looked up from germline, CDR1 is WSHSY and CDR2 is SAAADI. The CDR3 consists of 14 residues. CDR3: CASRGAPATDTQYF. DNA of the CDR3: TGCGCCAGCAGAGGGGCCCCCGCGACAGATACGCAGTATTTT.

The chain uses TRBV18 and TRBJ1-1; weak D call: TRBD1 (6 bases). V shed 6 bases and J shed 1 base, with 18 bases lying between them. CDR3 size: 16 residues. Per the germline V gene, CDR1 is KGHSH and CDR2 is LQKENI. The CDR3 nucleotides read TGTGCCAGCTCGGGCCTACCCACAGGGCCGAACACTGAAGCTTTCTTT. Translation gives CASSGLPTGPNTEAFF. The entire variable domain, with the rest obtained from reference TRBV18 and TRBJ1-1, is as follows: NAGVMQNPRHLVRRRGQEARLRCSPMKGHSHVYWYRQLPEEGLKFMVYLQKENIIDESGMPKERFSAEFPKEGPSILRIQQVVRGDSAAYFCASSGLPTGPNTEAFFGQGTRLTVV.

The chain is built from TRBV4-1 and TRBJ1-3; D uncertain. CDR3 length: 18 amino acids. V dropped 0 bases and J dropped 1 base, with 16 bases sitting between them. Looked up from germline, CDR1 is MGHRA and CDR2 is YSYEKL. The CDR3 here is CASSQDTPTRWSGNTIYF. The CDR3 DNA sequence: TGCGCCAGCAGCCAAGACACCCCGACCCGGTGGTCTGGAAACACCATATATTTT.

The rearrangement links TRBV7-9 to TRBJ2-5; D not certain. Trimming shortened V by 4 bases and J by 4 bases, and 7 bases separated the two germline ends. This CDR3 contains 12 residues. From germline, CDR1 is SEHNR and CDR2 FQNEAQ (reference sequence). CDR3 DNA: TGTGCCAGCAGCTCCTGGACAGAGACCCAGTACTTC. Protein product: CASSSWTETQYF.

The rearrangement uses TRBV7-2 and TRBJ2-1; D remains unclear. The CDR3 consists of 13 residues. Trimming took off 3 bases at V and 6 bases at J, with 9 bases between the two ends. Germline V gene sequence: CDR1 SGHTA, CDR2 FQGNSA. The CDR3 nucleotides read TGTGCCAGCAGCTTTCCTACTGTCAATGAGCAGTTCTTC. Translation: CASSFPTVNEQFF.

The chain recombines TRBV6-2 or TRBV6-3 with TRBJ1-2; 7 bases map to TRBD1. Germline V gives CDR1 MNHEY, CDR2 SVGEGT. CDR3 length equals 15 residues. With 4 bases clipped from V and 8 bases from J, the junction kept 13 bases outside the gene matches. This chain's CDR3 is CASSSHLEQGQGYTF. CDR3 coding DNA: TGTGCCAGCAGTTCTCATCTCGAACAGGGGCAAGGCTACACCTTC.

The chain joins TRBV6-1 to TRBJ1-5; D is possibly TRBD1 (5 bases). CDR1 is MNHNS and CDR2 is SASEGT in the germline V gene. V lost 1 base, J lost 2 bases, and 9 bases lay in between. This CDR3 has 15 residues. The CDR3: CASSEVQGGNQPQHF. The CDR3 DNA sequence: TGTGCCAGCAGTGAAGTCCAAGGGGGCAATCAGCCCCAGCATTTT.

This clone was recorded only once. V is TRBV6-5 and J is TRBJ1-1; 7 bases line up with TRBD1. The V gene's germline CDR1 is MNHEY and CDR2 SVGAGI. The CDR3 totals 14 residues. V gave up 8 bases and J gave up 7 bases; unmatched junction bases: 13. CDR3 sequence reads: CASGGRRQGIEAFF. CDR3 DNA: TGTGCCAGCGGGGGTCGGAGACAGGGAATTGAAGCTTTCTTT.

V and J are TRBV12-5 and TRBJ2-5, with D uncertain. Deletions cut 7 bases from V and 5 bases from J, with 17 bases between. Germline V CDR1 and CDR2: LGHNT, FRNRAP. The CDR3 totals 14 residues. The chain's CDR3 is CASVPLGQAETQYF. The CDR3 nucleotides read TGTGCTAGTGTACCACTGGGCCAAGCGGAGACCCAGTACTTC.

The rearrangement joins TRBV5-1 to TRBJ2-1; D remains unclear. The CDR3 runs to 14 residues. Trimming shortened V by 1 base and J by 5 bases, and 10 bases separated the two germline ends. The germline gives CDR1 SGHRS, CDR2 YFSETQ. The CDR3 DNA reads as TGCGCCAGCAGCTTGAGGCGGAGTGACAATGAGCAGTTCTTC. This sequence encodes CASSLRRSDNEQFF.

The rearrangement joins TRBV3-1 (or the pseudogene TRBV3-2) to TRBJ1-4; the D is unclear. Germline V gives CDR1 LGHDT, CDR2 YNNKEL (reference sequence). The germline V and J ends were trimmed by 3 bases and 7 bases, with 15 bases remaining between them. This CDR3 is 15 amino acids long. CDR3 in amino acids: CASSHPRGRGEKLFF. DNA of the CDR3: TGTGCCAGCAGCCATCCTCGGGGTCGAGGTGAAAAACTGTTTTTT.

The V call is TRBV27, the J call TRBJ1-3; D is perhaps TRBD1 (5 bases). The CDR3 totals 18 residues. V was clipped by 6 bases and J by 0 bases, with 21 bases between them. CDR1 and CDR2 from the germline V gene are MNHEY and SMNVEV (reference sequence). CDR3 sequence reads: CASSPLGGNGPSGNTIYF. The CDR3 DNA sequence: TGTGCCAGCAGCCCCCTTGGGGGGAACGGCCCCTCTGGAAACACCATATATTTT.

The chain joins TRBV19 to TRBJ1-1; D unclear. The germline CDR1 and CDR2 sequences are LNHDA and SQIVND (reference sequence). The length of the CDR3 is 15 residues. V was clipped by 2 bases and J by 2 bases, with 12 bases between them. The CDR3 nucleotides are TGTGCCAGTAGTATATTTCCGGGGTTTAACACTGAAGCTTTCTTT. This sequence encodes CASSIFPGFNTEAFF.

This rearrangement joins TRBV4-2 to TRBJ2-7, with 8 bases identical to TRBD2. V shed 5 bases and J 6 bases; nucleotides not matched to a gene: 18. From germline, CDR1 is LGHNA and CDR2 YNFKEQ. This CDR3 has 17 residues. The CDR3 here is CASSARGGGEPATEQYF. In nucleotides, the CDR3 is TGTGCCAGCAGCGCCCGGGGGGGCGGGGAACCGGCTACCGAGCAGTACTTC.